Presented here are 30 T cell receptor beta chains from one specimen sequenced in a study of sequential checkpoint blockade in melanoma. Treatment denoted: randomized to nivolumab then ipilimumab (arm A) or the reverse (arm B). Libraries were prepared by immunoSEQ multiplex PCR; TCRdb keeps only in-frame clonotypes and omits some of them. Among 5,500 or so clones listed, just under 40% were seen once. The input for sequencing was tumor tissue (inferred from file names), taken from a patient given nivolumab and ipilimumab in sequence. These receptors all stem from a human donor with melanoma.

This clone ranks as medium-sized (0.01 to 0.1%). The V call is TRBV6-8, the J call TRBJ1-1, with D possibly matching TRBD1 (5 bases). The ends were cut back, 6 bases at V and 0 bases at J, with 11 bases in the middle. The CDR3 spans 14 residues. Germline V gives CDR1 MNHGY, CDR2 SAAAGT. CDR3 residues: CASRSGQLNTEAFF. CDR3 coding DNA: TGTGCCAGCAGAAGTGGACAACTGAACACTGAAGCTTTCTTT.

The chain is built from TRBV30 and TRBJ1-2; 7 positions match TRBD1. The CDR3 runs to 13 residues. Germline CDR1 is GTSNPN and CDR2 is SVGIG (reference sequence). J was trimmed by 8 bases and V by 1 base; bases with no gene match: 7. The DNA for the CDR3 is TGTGCCTGGAGTGAGGGGGCCCAAAAAGGCTACACCTTC. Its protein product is CAWSEGAQKGYTF.

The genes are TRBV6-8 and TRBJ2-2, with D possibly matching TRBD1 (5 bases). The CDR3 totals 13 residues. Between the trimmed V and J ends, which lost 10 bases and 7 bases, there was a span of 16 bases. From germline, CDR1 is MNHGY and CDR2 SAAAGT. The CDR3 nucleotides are TGTGCCATCGGGCGCGACAGACGCGGGGAGCTGTTTTTT. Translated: CAIGRDRRGELFF.

Here the CDR3 reads CASSEMRLDEQFF. The CDR3 region has the DNA TGTGCCAGCAGTGAAATGAGACTAGATGAGCAGTTCTTC. The gene calls are TRBV9 and TRBJ2-1, with D perhaps TRBD2 (6 bases). The CDR3 runs 13 residues. V was shortened by 5 bases and J by 8 bases, with 14 bases between the two germline ends. CDR1 is SGDLS and CDR2 is YYNGEE in the germline V gene.

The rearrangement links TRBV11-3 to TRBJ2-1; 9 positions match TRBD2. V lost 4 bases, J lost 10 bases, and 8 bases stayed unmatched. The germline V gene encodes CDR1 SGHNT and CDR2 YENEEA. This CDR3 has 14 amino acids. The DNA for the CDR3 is TGTGCCAGCAGCTCAAGACTAGCGGACACCGAGCAGTTCTTC. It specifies CASSSRLADTEQFF.

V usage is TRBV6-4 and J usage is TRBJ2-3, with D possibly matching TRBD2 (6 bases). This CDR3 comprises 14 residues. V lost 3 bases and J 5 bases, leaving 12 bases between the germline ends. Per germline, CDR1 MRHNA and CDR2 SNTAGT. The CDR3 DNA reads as TGTGCCAGCAGTGAACACCGGGAGAGAGATACGCAGTATTTT. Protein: CASSEHRERDTQYF.

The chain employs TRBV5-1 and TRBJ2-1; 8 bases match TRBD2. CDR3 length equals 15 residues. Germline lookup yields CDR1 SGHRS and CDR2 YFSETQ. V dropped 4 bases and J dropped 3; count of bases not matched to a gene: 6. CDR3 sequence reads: CASSKGLDFYNEQFF. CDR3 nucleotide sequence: TGCGCCAGCAGCAAGGGACTAGATTTCTACAATGAGCAGTTCTTC.

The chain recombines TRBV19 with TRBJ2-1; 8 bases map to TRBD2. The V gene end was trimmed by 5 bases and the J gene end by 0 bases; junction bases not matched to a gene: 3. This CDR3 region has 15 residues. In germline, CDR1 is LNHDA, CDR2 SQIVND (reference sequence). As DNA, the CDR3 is TGTGCCAGTAGTCCCGGACTAGCCTCCTACAATGAGCAGTTCTTC. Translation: CASSPGLASYNEQFF. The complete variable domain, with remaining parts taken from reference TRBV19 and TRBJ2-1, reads DGGITQSPKYLFRKEGQNVTLSCEQNLNHDAMYWYRQDPGQGLRLIYYSQIVNDFQKGDIAEGYSVSREKKESFPLTVTSAQKNPTAFYLCASSPGLASYNEQFFGPGTRLTVL.

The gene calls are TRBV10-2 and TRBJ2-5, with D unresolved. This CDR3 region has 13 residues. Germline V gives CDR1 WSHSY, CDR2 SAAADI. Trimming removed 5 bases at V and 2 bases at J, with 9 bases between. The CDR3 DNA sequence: TGCGCCAGCAGTATAGGATTTCAAGAGACCCAGTACTTC. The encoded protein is CASSIGFQETQYF.

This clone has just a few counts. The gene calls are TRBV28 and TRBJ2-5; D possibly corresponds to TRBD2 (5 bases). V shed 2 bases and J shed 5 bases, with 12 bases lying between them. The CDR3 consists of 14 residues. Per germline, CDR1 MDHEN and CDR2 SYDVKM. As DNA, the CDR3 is TGTGCCAGCAGTTTAGGTGACTCGGGGGAGACCCAGTACTTC. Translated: CASSLGDSGETQYF.

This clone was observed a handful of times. In DNA form, the CDR3 reads TGTGCCAGCAGCTTTCCAGCTCTTTCCCGCTACGAGCAGTACTTC. Residues: CASSFPALSRYEQYF. V gene TRBV11-3 combines with J gene TRBJ2-7; D gene unclear. The ends were cut back, 3 bases at V and 3 bases at J, with 15 bases in the middle. The CDR3 contains 15 residues. Germline CDR1 and CDR2: SGHNT and YENEEA.

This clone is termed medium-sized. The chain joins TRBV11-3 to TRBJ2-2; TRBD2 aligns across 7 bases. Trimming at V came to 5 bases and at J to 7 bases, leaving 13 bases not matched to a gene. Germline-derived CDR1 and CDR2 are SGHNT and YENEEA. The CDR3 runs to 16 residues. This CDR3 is CASSPGGSGHSGELFF. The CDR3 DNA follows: TGTGCCAGCAGCCCAGGTGGTAGCGGGCACAGCGGGGAGCTGTTTTTT.

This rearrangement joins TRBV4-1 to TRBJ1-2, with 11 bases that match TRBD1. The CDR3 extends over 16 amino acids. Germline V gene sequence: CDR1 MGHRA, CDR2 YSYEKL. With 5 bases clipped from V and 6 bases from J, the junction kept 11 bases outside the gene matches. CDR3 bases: TGCGCCAGCAGCTTGAATGCGGGACAGGGGGGGGATGGCTACACCTTC. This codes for CASSLNAGQGGDGYTF.

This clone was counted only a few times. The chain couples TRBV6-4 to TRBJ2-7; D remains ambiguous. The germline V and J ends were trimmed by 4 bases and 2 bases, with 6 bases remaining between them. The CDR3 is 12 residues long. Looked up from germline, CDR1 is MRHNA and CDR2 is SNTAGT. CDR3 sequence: CASSARPYEQYF. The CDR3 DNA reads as TGTGCCAGCAGTGCCCGACCCTACGAGCAGTACTTC.

The CDR3 coding sequence is TGTGCCAGGGGACAGGGGATGTATAATTCACCCCTCCACTTT. It codes for CARGQGMYNSPLHF. The chain employs TRBV2 and TRBJ1-6; 10 positions match TRBD1. CDR3 length equals 14 residues. Germline CDR1 SNHLY, CDR2 FYNNEI. J gave up 4 bases and V 9 bases, and 3 bases lay outside the gene matches.

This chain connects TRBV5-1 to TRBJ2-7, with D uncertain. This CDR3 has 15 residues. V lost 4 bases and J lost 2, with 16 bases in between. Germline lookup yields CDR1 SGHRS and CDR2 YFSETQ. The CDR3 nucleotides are TGCGCCAGCAGCGATGGGGATTATGGTCCCTACGAGCAGTACTTC. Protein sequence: CASSDGDYGPYEQYF.

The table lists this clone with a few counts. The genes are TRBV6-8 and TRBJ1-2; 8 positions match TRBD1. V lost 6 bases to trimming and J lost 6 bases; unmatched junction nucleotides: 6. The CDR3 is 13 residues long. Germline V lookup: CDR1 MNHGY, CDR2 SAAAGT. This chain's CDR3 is CASRRQGPDGYTF. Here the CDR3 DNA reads TGTGCCAGCAGACGACAGGGGCCAGATGGCTACACCTTC.

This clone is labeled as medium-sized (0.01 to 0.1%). The CDR3 reads CASSYSGVGEQFF. In nucleotides, the CDR3 is TGTGCCAGCAGTTACTCCGGGGTTGGTGAGCAGTTCTTC. The V call is TRBV6-8, the J call TRBJ2-1; perhaps TRBD2 as D (5 bases). This CDR3 comprises 13 residues. Trimming removed 0 bases from V and 9 bases from J, with 9 bases in between. CDR1 and CDR2 (germline): MNHGY, SAAAGT.

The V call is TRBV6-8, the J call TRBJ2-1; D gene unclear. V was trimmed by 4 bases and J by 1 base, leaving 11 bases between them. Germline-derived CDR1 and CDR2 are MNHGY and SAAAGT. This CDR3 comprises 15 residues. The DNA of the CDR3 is TGTGCCAGCAGTTTAGAGCCGGATTCCTACAATGAGCAGTTCTTC. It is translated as CASSLEPDSYNEQFF.

CDR3 residues: CASSPETSGPLTYEQYF. The DNA for the CDR3 is TGTGCCAGCTCACCGGAGACTAGCGGGCCTCTAACCTACGAGCAGTACTTC. The V and J genes are TRBV18 and TRBJ2-7, with TRBD2 matching over 10 bases. The V and J ends lost 3 bases and 2 bases, in that order; junction bases with no gene match: 10. This CDR3 contains 17 residues. Germline CDR1 and CDR2: KGHSH and LQKENI.

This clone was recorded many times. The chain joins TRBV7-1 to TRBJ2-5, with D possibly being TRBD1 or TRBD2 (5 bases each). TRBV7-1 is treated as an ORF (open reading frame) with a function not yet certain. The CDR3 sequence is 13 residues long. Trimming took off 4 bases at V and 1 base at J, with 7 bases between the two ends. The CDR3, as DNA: TGTGCCAGCAGCTGGGGACCCCAAGAGACCCAGTACTTC. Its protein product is CASSWGPQETQYF.

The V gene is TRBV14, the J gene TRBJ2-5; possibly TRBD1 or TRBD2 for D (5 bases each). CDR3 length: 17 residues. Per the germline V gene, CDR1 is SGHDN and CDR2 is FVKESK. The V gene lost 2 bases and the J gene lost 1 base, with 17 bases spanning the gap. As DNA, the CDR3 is TGTGCCAGCAGCCAACCCATGACAGCGAGCGGCCAAGAGACCCAGTACTTC. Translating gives CASSQPMTASGQETQYF. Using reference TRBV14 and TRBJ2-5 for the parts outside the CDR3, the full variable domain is EAGVTQFPSHSVIEKGQTVTLRCDPISGHDNLYWYRRVMGKEIKFLLHFVKESKQDESGMPNNRFLAERTGGTYSTLKVQPAELEDSGVYFCASSQPMTASGQETQYFGPGTRLLVL.

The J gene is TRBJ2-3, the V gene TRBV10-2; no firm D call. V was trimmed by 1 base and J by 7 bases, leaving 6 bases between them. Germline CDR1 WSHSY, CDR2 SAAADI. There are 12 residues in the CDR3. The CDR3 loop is CASSEYGHTQYF. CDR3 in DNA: TGCGCCAGCAGTGAGTATGGGCATACGCAGTATTTT.

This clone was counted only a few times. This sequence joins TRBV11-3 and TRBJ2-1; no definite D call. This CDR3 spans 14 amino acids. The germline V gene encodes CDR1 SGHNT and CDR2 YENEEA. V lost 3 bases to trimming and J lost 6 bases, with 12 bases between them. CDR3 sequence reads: CASSFHSGFNEQFF. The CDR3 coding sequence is TGTGCCAGCAGCTTCCACAGTGGGTTCAATGAGCAGTTCTTC.

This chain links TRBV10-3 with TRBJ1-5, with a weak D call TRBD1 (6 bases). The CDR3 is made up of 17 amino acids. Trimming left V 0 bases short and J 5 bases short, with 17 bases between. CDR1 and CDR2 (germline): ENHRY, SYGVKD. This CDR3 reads CAISESTGRRGDQPQHF. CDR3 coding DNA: TGTGCCATCAGTGAGTCGACTGGCAGAAGGGGGGATCAGCCCCAGCATTTT.

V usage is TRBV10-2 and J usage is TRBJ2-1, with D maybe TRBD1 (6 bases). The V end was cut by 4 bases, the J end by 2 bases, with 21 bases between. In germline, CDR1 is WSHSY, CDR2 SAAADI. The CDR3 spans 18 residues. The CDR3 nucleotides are TGCGCCAGCAGTGGGAGAGGGGGTATAGGCGGAACCTACAATGAGCAGTTCTTC. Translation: CASSGRGGIGGTYNEQFF.

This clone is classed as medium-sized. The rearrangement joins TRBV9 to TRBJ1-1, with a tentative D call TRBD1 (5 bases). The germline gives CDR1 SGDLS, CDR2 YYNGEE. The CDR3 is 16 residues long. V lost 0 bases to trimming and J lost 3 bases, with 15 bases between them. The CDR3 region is CASSVGDPLRDTEAFF. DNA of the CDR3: TGTGCCAGCAGCGTAGGGGACCCTCTCAGGGACACTGAAGCTTTCTTT.

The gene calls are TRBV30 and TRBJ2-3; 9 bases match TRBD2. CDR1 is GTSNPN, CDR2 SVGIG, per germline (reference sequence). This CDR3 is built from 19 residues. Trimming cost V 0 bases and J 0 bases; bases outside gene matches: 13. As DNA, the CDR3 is TGTGCCTGGAGTGTACCCCTCGGTCGACTAGCGGAGAGCACAGATACGCAGTATTTT. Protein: CAWSVPLGRLAESTDTQYF. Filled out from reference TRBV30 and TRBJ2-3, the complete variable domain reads SQTIHQWPATLVQPVGSPLSLECTVEGTSNPNLYWYRQAAGRGLQLLFYSVGIGQISSEVPQNLSASRPQDRQFILSSKKLLLSDSGFYLCAWSVPLGRLAESTDTQYFGPGTRLTVL.

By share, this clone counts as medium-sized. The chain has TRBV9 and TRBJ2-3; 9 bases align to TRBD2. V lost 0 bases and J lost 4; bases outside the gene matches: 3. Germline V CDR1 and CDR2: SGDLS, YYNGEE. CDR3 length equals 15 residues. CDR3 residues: CASSVVAGGPDTQYF. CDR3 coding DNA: TGTGCCAGCAGCGTAGTGGCGGGAGGGCCAGATACGCAGTATTTT. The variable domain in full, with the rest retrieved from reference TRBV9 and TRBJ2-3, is DSGVTQTPKHLITATGQRVTLRCSPRSGDLSVYWYQQSLDQGLQFLIQYYNGEERAKGNILERFSAQQFPDLHSELNLSSLELGDSALYFCASSVVAGGPDTQYFGPGTRLTVL.

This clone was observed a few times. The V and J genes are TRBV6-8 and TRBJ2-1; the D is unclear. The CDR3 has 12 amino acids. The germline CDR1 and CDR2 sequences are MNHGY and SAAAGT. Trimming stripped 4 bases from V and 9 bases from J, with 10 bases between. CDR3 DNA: TGTGCCAGCAGTTTTTCATTGGGTGAGCAGTTCTTC. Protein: CASSFSLGEQFF.